Below are 21 T cell receptor beta chains sequenced from a single sample in a study of T cell repertoires in cytomegalovirus infection. Via MiXCR, TCRdb re-called the reads, giving one row per CDR3 protein. The sample gives about 190,000 distinct CDR3 sequences, 25% to 30% of which show up once; 30% to 40% is in the top ten. Sequencing used PBMCs. These receptors were obtained from a human donor in good health (CMV status not recorded). Some clones in this sample may be carry-over from other donors' samples.

The CDR3 is CASTRWGTGELFF. CDR3 DNA: TGTGCCAGTACCCGATGGGGCACCGGGGAGCTGTTTTTT. The chain employs TRBV11-1 and TRBJ2-2, with D unresolved. Germline CDR1 SGHAT, CDR2 FQDESV (reference sequence). This CDR3 is 13 amino acids long. V gave up 9 bases and J gave up 4 bases, with 12 bases separating them.

The chain links TRBV11-2 to TRBJ2-5; D might be TRBD2 (6 bases). This CDR3 contains 14 residues. V was cut by 5 bases and J by 2 bases, with 12 bases left in between. Germline V gives CDR1 SGHAT, CDR2 FQNNGV. The CDR3 DNA sequence: TGTGCCAGCAGCACCGCGGGGATACAAGAGACCCAGTACTTC. Translating gives CASSTAGIQETQYF.

As concerns this clonotype: A clone one base away is much larger, so this may be a read error. The chain links TRBV7-2 to TRBJ1-3; D is perhaps TRBD1 (6 bases). The V end was cut by 4 bases, the J end by 3 bases, with 13 bases between. Germline CDR1 is SGHTA and CDR2 is FQGNSA. The CDR3 covers 15 residues. In DNA, the CDR3 is TGTGCCAGCAGCTCAGTGCCAGGGGTTGGAAACACCATATATTTT. Translation gives CASSSVPGVGNTIYF.

Notes on this clonotype: A clone one base away is much larger, so this may be a read error. This chain connects TRBV7-2 to TRBJ1-3; D is unclear. The V and J ends lost 5 bases and 0 bases respectively, with 8 bases between them. This CDR3 region has 14 residues. CDR1 is SGHTA and CDR2 is FQGNSA in the germline V gene. For the CDR3, the DNA is TGTGCCAGCAGCATCTCGGGCTCTGGAAACACCATATATTTT. It specifies CASSISGSGNTIYF.

This chain links TRBV29-1 with TRBJ2-3; 7 bases align to TRBD1. CDR1 SQVTM and CDR2 ANQGSEA come from the germline V gene. The CDR3 runs 14 residues. CDR3 sequence: CSSLTGSSTDTQYF. In DNA form, the CDR3 reads TGCAGTTCCTTGACAGGGAGTAGCACAGATACGCAGTATTTT.

The chain joins TRBV7-3 to TRBJ2-2; TRBD2 matches 13 bases. The germline V gene has CDR1 SGHTA and CDR2 FQGTGA. This CDR3 is 18 amino acids long. V dropped 6 bases and J dropped 3; count of bases not matched to a gene: 10. The CDR3: CASSILAGGHRDTGELFF. The CDR3 nucleotides read TGTGCCAGCAGTATACTAGCGGGGGGGCATCGTGACACCGGGGAGCTGTTTTTT.

The chain carries TRBV2 and TRBJ1-2, with 7 bases matching TRBD1. The CDR3 runs to 13 residues. V gave up 9 bases and J gave up 8 bases; unmatched junction bases: 12. Germline CDR1 is SNHLY and CDR2 is FYNNEI. The CDR3 spells CASTGARSGGYTF. The CDR3 region has the DNA TGTGCCAGTACAGGGGCGCGGAGTGGGGGCTACACCTTC.

In its sample, this clonotype was seen a few times. The chain is built from TRBV6-2 or TRBV6-3 and TRBJ2-5, with D hard to call. In germline, CDR1 is MNHEY, CDR2 SVGEGT. V lost 5 bases, J lost 2 bases, and 6 bases lay in between. The CDR3 length is 12 residues. The CDR3 sequence: CASSPAQETQYF. CDR3 in DNA: TGTGCCAGCAGTCCAGCTCAAGAGACCCAGTACTTC.

This clonotype came up a few times. The rearrangement joins TRBV19 to TRBJ2-1, with 7 bases matching TRBD2. CDR3 size: 16 residues. V lost 4 bases to trimming and J lost 4 bases; unmatched junction nucleotides: 10. Germline loops: CDR1 LNHDA, CDR2 SQIVND (reference sequence). CDR3 sequence: CASSTLGGAYYNEQFF. The CDR3 DNA follows: TGTGCCAGTAGTACCCTGGGAGGGGCGTATTACAATGAGCAGTTCTTC.

The CDR3 coding sequence is TGTGCCAGCAGCTCCGAAGGGCGGGGGGAGCAGTACTTC. Its protein product is CASSSEGRGEQYF. The rearrangement links TRBV11-2 to TRBJ2-7; 7 nucleotides align to TRBD2. The CDR3 has 13 residues. Trimming took 4 bases from V and 7 from J; bases not matched to a gene: 7. CDR1 is SGHAT and CDR2 is FQNNGV in the germline V gene.

Only one count was recorded for this clonotype. This sequence joins TRBV12-3 or TRBV12-4 and TRBJ2-7, with D tentatively TRBD2 (6 bases). V lost 6 bases and J lost 6, with 12 bases in between. The CDR3 is made up of 12 amino acids. CDR3 coding DNA: TGTGCCAGCAGGGTGGGACTCCGCGAGCAGTACTTC. This sequence encodes CASRVGLREQYF.

This clonotype was found a few times. The rearrangement uses TRBV20-1 and TRBJ1-2; perhaps TRBD1 as D (5 bases). V lost 5 bases to trimming and J lost 6 bases, with 16 bases between them. CDR1 and CDR2 (germline): DFQATT, SNEGSKA (reference sequence). The CDR3 runs to 13 residues. The CDR3 nucleotides are TGCAGTGCTCTCCACTGGACACCAGATGGCTACACCTTC. This gives the protein CSALHWTPDGYTF.

This chain connects TRBV20-1 to TRBJ1-2; D gene ambiguous. V lost 0 bases and J lost 4, with 15 bases in between. Germline V lookup: CDR1 DFQATT, CDR2 SNEGSKA (reference sequence). The CDR3 loop spans 15 amino acids. CDR3 region: CSARDKEALSYGYTF. Here the CDR3 DNA reads TGCAGTGCTAGAGACAAGGAGGCGCTCAGCTATGGCTACACCTTC.

The chain joins TRBV10-2 to TRBJ2-7; the match to TRBD1 covers 7 bases. The CDR3 length is 15 residues. V dropped 5 bases and J dropped 5; count of bases not matched to a gene: 12. The germline gives CDR1 WSHSY, CDR2 SAAADI. The CDR3 DNA follows: TGCGCCAGCAGTAGTGAGAAGGCAGGGGGTGACGAGCAGTACTTC. Its translation is CASSSEKAGGDEQYF.

This clonotype appeared many times. The chain employs TRBV7-8 and TRBJ2-7, with TRBD1 identical over 8 bases. This CDR3 has 12 amino acids. Germline CDR1 and CDR2: SGHVS and FQNEAQ. The J segment lost 5 bases and the V segment lost 5 bases, leaving 2 bases of the junction unmatched. Written as DNA, the CDR3 is TGTGCCAGCAGCCCAGGGGGCCACGAGCAGTACTTC. Its translation: CASSPGGHEQYF.

This clonotype was seen a few times. The chain has TRBV19 and TRBJ1-6; no definite D call. The CDR3 length is 14 residues. Trimming shortened V by 6 bases and J by 7 bases, and 13 bases separated the two germline ends. Germline CDR1 is LNHDA and CDR2 is SQIVND (reference sequence). Here the CDR3 reads CASSLVDGNSPLHF. CDR3 bases: TGTGCCAGTAGCCTGGTTGACGGGAATTCACCCCTCCACTTT.

This clonotype was detected a few times. The rearrangement links TRBV7-8 to TRBJ1-1; 11 bases are a match to TRBD1. CDR3 length equals 18 residues. With V trimmed by 1 base and J by 0 bases, 7 bases remained unmatched. CDR1 and CDR2 (germline): SGHVS, FQNEAQ. The CDR3 region has the DNA TGTGCCAGCAGCTTAGTGAGGTGGGACAGGGGGGTGAACACTGAAGCTTTCTTT. This translates into CASSLVRWDRGVNTEAFF.

This clonotype was picked up a small number of times. The gene calls are TRBV7-6 and TRBJ2-1, with D possibly matching TRBD2 (5 bases). The V and J ends lost 5 bases and 0 bases respectively, with 14 bases between them. The V gene's germline CDR1 is SGHVS and CDR2 FNYEAQ. The CDR3 is made up of 16 amino acids. The CDR3 nucleotides are TGTGCCAGCAGCCGGCTCGCGCGGGTCTCCTACAATGAGCAGTTCTTC. Translation gives CASSRLARVSYNEQFF.

V usage is TRBV18 and J usage is TRBJ1-5, with D possibly TRBD1 on 6 matching bases. Germline loops: CDR1 KGHSH, CDR2 LQKENI. CDR3 size: 16 residues. V was cut by 0 bases and J by 4 bases, with 13 bases left in between. The CDR3 is CASSPPGQLGNQPQHF. CDR3 coding DNA: TGTGCCAGCTCACCACCCGGACAGTTAGGAAATCAGCCCCAGCATTTT.

This clonotype turned up a few times. The chain links TRBV7-9 to TRBJ2-7; 12 nucleotides line up with TRBD1. The germline V gene encodes CDR1 SEHNR and CDR2 FQNEAQ (reference sequence). V shed 4 bases, J shed 12 bases, and the junction held 22 bases outside the gene matches. The CDR3 covers 18 residues. CDR3 loop: CASSYTGTGGFSSRGAYF. The CDR3 coding sequence is TGTGCCAGCAGCTACACCGGGACAGGGGGCTTTAGCTCCCGGGGGGCGTACTTC.

This clonotype has ten or more counts. The chain uses TRBV12-3 or TRBV12-4 and TRBJ2-7; tentative D call: TRBD2 (6 bases). The length of the CDR3 is 14 residues. V was cut by 7 bases and J by 6 bases, with 19 bases left in between. The chain's CDR3 is CASTWSSQGGEQYF. CDR3 nucleotide sequence: TGTGCCAGCACCTGGTCGAGTCAGGGAGGCGAGCAGTACTTC.